A single sample is the source of the 13 T cell receptor beta chains below, sequenced in a study of cytomegalovirus exposure and HLA in healthy donors (TCRdb year 2017). The library came from the immunoSEQ multiplex PCR assay. The multiplex PCR relied on a mix of 60 forward primers for TCR Vbeta segments and 13 reverse primers for TCR Jbeta segments. TCRdb limited this immuneACCESS table to in-frame rearrangements with V and J called. A share of clones is missing; checked studies link under half to unresolved V genes, and the rest is unexplained. This sample lists under 200,000 clones; roughly 77% were detected once. The ten most abundant clones make up around 2.3% of the sample. Input material: PBMCs. These receptors originate from a man aged 45 to 65 in good health and CMV-seropositive.

The CDR3 sequence: CAASLLYGGEQYF. CDR3 DNA: TGTGCCGCCAGTTTATTATACGGGGGCGAGCAGTACTTC. J is TRBJ2-7 and V is TRBV27; tentative D call: TRBD2 (6 bases). In germline, CDR1 is MNHEY, CDR2 SMNVEV (reference sequence). The CDR3 covers 13 residues. V was cut by 11 bases and J by 6 bases, with 20 bases left in between.

The rearrangement uses TRBV5-1 and TRBJ2-7, with 7 bases identical to TRBD1. The V segment lost 2 bases and the J segment 3 bases; nucleotides outside the gene matches: 8. The germline V gene encodes CDR1 SGHRS and CDR2 YFSETQ. CDR3 length: 15 amino acids. CDR3 nucleotides: TGCGCCAGCAGCTTAGGGGACAGAGATATCTACGAGCAGTACTTC. The encoded protein is CASSLGDRDIYEQYF.

The rearrangement joins TRBV6-5 to TRBJ1-2; possible D gene TRBD1, 6 bases. The CDR3 is 15 residues long. Germline lookup yields CDR1 MNHEY and CDR2 SVGAGI. V was trimmed by 6 bases and J by 7 bases, leaving 21 bases between them. In DNA form, the CDR3 reads TGTGCCAGCAGACCTCTGGCAGGGGTATCGTCTGGCTACACCTTC. The encoded protein is CASRPLAGVSSGYTF.

The chain couples TRBV10-2 to TRBJ2-2; tentatively, D is TRBD1 (6 bases). V gave up 6 bases and J gave up 5 bases, with 13 bases separating them. Per germline, CDR1 WSHSY and CDR2 SAAADI. This CDR3 is built from 14 residues. The CDR3 protein is CASRSTGSTGELFF. Written as DNA, the CDR3 is TGCGCCAGCAGATCAACAGGGTCTACCGGGGAGCTGTTTTTT.

The V call is TRBV7-3, the J call TRBJ2-1, with 7 bases aligning to TRBD1. CDR1 SGHTA and CDR2 FQGTGA come from the germline V gene. The CDR3 totals 13 residues. Trimming at V came to 2 bases and at J to 7 bases, leaving 2 bases not matched to a gene. The CDR3 DNA reads TGTGCCAGCAGCTTAGGGGGACAGAATGAGCAGTTCTTC. It specifies CASSLGGQNEQFF.

The V and J genes are TRBV19 and TRBJ2-3; 12 nucleotides agree with TRBD2. Germline trimming cut 7 bases from V and 4 bases from J; bases unmatched to any gene: 3. The CDR3 contains 14 residues. Germline V CDR1 and CDR2: LNHDA, SQIVND (reference sequence). The CDR3 loop is CASKRTSGADTQYF. Here the CDR3 DNA reads TGTGCCAGTAAACGGACTAGCGGGGCAGATACGCAGTATTTT.

This rearrangement joins TRBV6-5 to TRBJ1-2, with D unclear. CDR1 is MNHEY, CDR2 SVGAGI, per germline. The length of the CDR3 is 16 residues. Trimming pared 2 bases from V and 0 bases from J, leaving 13 bases between. The CDR3 DNA sequence: TGTGCCAGCAGTTACGGGCCACGAGCCGCTAACTATGGCTACACCTTC. Its protein product is CASSYGPRAANYGYTF.

The J gene is TRBJ1-2, the V gene TRBV7-8, with no clear D. CDR1 and CDR2 (germline): SGHVS, FQNEAQ. This CDR3 is built from 13 residues. Trimming pared 2 bases from V and 4 bases from J, leaving 8 bases between. In DNA, the CDR3 is TGTGCCAGCAGCTTATTCAGATCCTATGGCTACACCTTC. Encoded protein: CASSLFRSYGYTF.

The chain links TRBV19 to TRBJ2-6; 9 bases agree with TRBD1. V dropped 6 bases and J dropped 3; count of bases not matched to a gene: 3. Germline CDR1 is LNHDA and CDR2 is SQIVND (reference sequence). This CDR3 is 15 amino acids long. This CDR3 is CASSRDRVGANVLTF. DNA of the CDR3: TGTGCCAGTAGCCGGGACAGGGTTGGGGCCAACGTCCTGACTTTC. The whole variable domain, filled in from reference TRBV19 and TRBJ2-6, reads DGGITQSPKYLFRKEGQNVTLSCEQNLNHDAMYWYRQDPGQGLRLIYYSQIVNDFQKGDIAEGYSVSREKKESFPLTVTSAQKNPTAFYLCASSRDRVGANVLTFGAGSRLTVL.

The chain has TRBV10-1 and TRBJ1-1; tentatively, D is TRBD1 (5 bases). From germline, CDR1 is WNHNN and CDR2 SYGVQD (reference sequence). V lost 3 bases, J lost 1 base, and 9 bases lay in between. This CDR3 contains 14 residues. This chain's CDR3 is CASSDKGQNTEAFF. The CDR3 DNA sequence: TGCGCCAGCAGTGACAAGGGGCAGAACACTGAAGCTTTCTTT.

The V gene is TRBV27, the J gene TRBJ2-2, with D perhaps matching TRBD2 (6 bases). Between the trimmed V and J ends, which lost 7 bases and 4 bases, there was a span of 13 bases. The CDR3 has 14 residues. Germline V gene sequence: CDR1 MNHEY, CDR2 SMNVEV (reference sequence). The CDR3 DNA reads as TGTGCCAGCATGAAAATCGGGGGCACCGGGGAGCTGTTTTTT. Translated, it gives CASMKIGGTGELFF.

The genes are TRBV5-8 and TRBJ2-7, with D maybe TRBD1 (6 bases). Germline loops: CDR1 SGHTS, CDR2 YDEGEE. This CDR3 region has 14 residues. Trimming took off 0 bases at V and 2 bases at J, with 9 bases between the two ends. The CDR3 protein is CASSLAQGPYEQYF. CDR3 sequence (DNA): TGTGCCAGCAGCTTGGCCCAGGGGCCCTACGAGCAGTACTTC.

The rearrangement links TRBV5-1 to TRBJ1-2, with a possible D match to TRBD1 (5 bases). Germline CDR1 reads SGHRS; CDR2 reads YFSETQ. This CDR3 is built from 14 residues. V was trimmed by 0 bases and J by 2 bases, leaving 8 bases between them. CDR3 protein: CASSLEAGNYGYTF. CDR3 DNA sequence: TGCGCCAGCAGCTTGGAAGCAGGGAACTATGGCTACACCTTC. The full variable domain, rest sourced from reference TRBV5-1 and TRBJ1-2, is KAGVTQTPRYLIKTRGQQVTLSCSPISGHRSVSWYQQTPGQGLQFLFEYFSETQRNKGNFPGRFSGRQFSNSRSEMNVSTLELGDSALYLCASSLEAGNYGYTFGSGTRLTVV.